The 23 T cell receptor beta chains reported below all come from one sample, sequenced in a study of cytomegalovirus exposure and HLA in healthy donors. 60 Vbeta and 13 Jbeta primers were used in PCR. Profiling relied on immunoSEQ multiplex PCR, and the TCRdb table lists in-frame clones only, not all of them. The table lists roughly 250,000 clones, roughly four fifths of them singletons. Sequenced: PBMCs. These receptors originate from a woman aged 40 to 55 in good health and CMV-seropositive.

This rearrangement joins TRBV5-6 to TRBJ2-2; tentative D call: TRBD2 (6 bases). V gave up 0 bases and J gave up 6 bases, with 12 bases separating them. This CDR3 is built from 15 residues. In germline, CDR1 is SGHDT, CDR2 YYEEEE. The CDR3 bases are TGTGCCAGCAGCTTGGGTCGGGAGTCCGCCGGGGAGCTGTTTTTT. This translates into CASSLGRESAGELFF.

The chain combines TRBV21-1 with TRBJ2-7; the tabulated D call, TRBD2, remains unverified against the DNA. TRBV21-1 is a known pseudogene. CDR3 length equals 18 residues. DNA of the CDR3: TGTGCCAGCAGCCAAAGGGCGGGAGAAGGTATGCCCATTAACGAGCAGTACTTC. It codes for CASSQRAGEGMPINEQYF.

The chain combines TRBV4-3 with TRBJ2-7; TRBD2 agrees at 8 bases. Germline CDR1 is LGHNA and CDR2 is YSLEER. This CDR3 is built from 14 residues. V lost 0 bases to trimming and J lost 6 bases; unmatched junction nucleotides: 4. The CDR3 DNA reads as TGCGCCAGCAGCCAAGATCTGGGGACTAGCGAGCAGTACTTC. Its protein is CASSQDLGTSEQYF.

The chain is built from TRBV11-3 and TRBJ2-1; 16 nucleotides align to TRBD2. Germline assignment: CDR1 SGHNT and CDR2 YENEEA. The CDR3 is made up of 19 amino acids. Unmatched junction bases numbered 15, after V lost 5 bases and J lost 8 bases. The CDR3 nucleotides are TGTGCCAGCAGCCACGACGGGACTAGCGGGAGGGCCTTTAGCCATGAGCAGTTCTTC. Encoded protein: CASSHDGTSGRAFSHEQFF.

This clone was observed a handful of times. This chain joins TRBV29-1 and TRBJ1-2; a weak D match, TRBD1 (6 bases). The CDR3 consists of 11 residues. In germline, CDR1 is SQVTM, CDR2 ANQGSEA. Deletions cut 3 bases from V and 6 bases from J, with 8 bases between. Written as DNA, the CDR3 is TGCAGCGTTGATACAGGGAATGGCTACACCTTC. It yields the protein CSVDTGNGYTF. Full variable domain (remainder filled in from reference TRBV29-1 and TRBJ1-2): SAVISQKPSRDICQRGTSLTIQCQVDSQVTMMFWYRQQPGQSLTLIATANQGSEATYESGFVIDKFPISRPNLTFSTLTVSNMSPEDSSIYLCSVDTGNGYTFGSGTRLTVV.

This clone was counted once. V is TRBV11-3 and J is TRBJ2-7, with D possibly matching TRBD2 (6 bases). Germline V lookup: CDR1 SGHNT, CDR2 YENEEA. Trimming removed 5 bases from V and 6 bases from J, with 23 bases in between. CDR3 length: 16 residues. In nucleotides, the CDR3 is TGTGCCAGCAGCGAGGAGGGGACCTCATTCGGGGTCGAGCAGTACTTC. It specifies CASSEEGTSFGVEQYF.

The chain couples TRBV13 to TRBJ1-2, with D tentatively TRBD1 (6 bases). Trimming cost V 0 bases and J 2 bases, with 13 bases left between them. The CDR3 sequence is 16 residues long. Germline lookup yields CDR1 PRHDT and CDR2 FYEKMQ (reference sequence). The CDR3 reads CASSLGLGQGNYGYTF. The CDR3 nucleotides read TGTGCCAGCAGCTTAGGCCTGGGGCAGGGGAACTATGGCTACACCTTC.

This clone showed up just a few times. V is TRBV5-4 and J is TRBJ2-2; weak D call: TRBD2 (5 bases). The CDR3 is 13 residues long. V was shortened by 4 bases and J by 8 bases, with 12 bases between the two germline ends. The germline gives CDR1 SGHNT, CDR2 YYREEE (reference sequence). CDR3 region: CASSPPGNGELFF. Written as DNA, the CDR3 is TGTGCCAGCAGCCCCCCGGGAAATGGGGAGCTGTTTTTT.

The chain recombines TRBV25-1 with TRBJ2-3; D is uncertain. V lost 4 bases, J lost 0 bases, and 8 bases lay in between. Per the germline V gene, CDR1 is MGHDK and CDR2 is SYGVNS. This CDR3 region has 14 residues. The CDR3: CASSGIASTDTQYF. In DNA form, the CDR3 reads TGTGCCAGCAGTGGCATAGCTAGCACAGATACGCAGTATTTT.

To note about this clone: The junction differs from germline at one of its ends, possibly a read error. The chain couples TRBV6-5 to TRBJ2-5, with D possibly being TRBD1 (5 bases). In germline, CDR1 is MNHEY, CDR2 SVGAGI. The CDR3 runs 15 residues. The CDR3 here is CASSDSDSWQETQYF. CDR3 in DNA: TGTGCCAGCAGTGACTCTGACAGTTGGCAAGAGACCCAGTACTTC.

V gene TRBV5-1 combines with J gene TRBJ2-3; 7 nucleotides match TRBD1. The J segment lost 1 base and the V segment lost 0 bases, leaving 2 bases of the junction unmatched. The CDR3 is 15 amino acids. Germline V gives CDR1 SGHRS, CDR2 YFSETQ. The CDR3 protein is CASSLVGQGTDTQYF. The CDR3 DNA reads as TGCGCCAGCAGCTTGGTCGGACAGGGCACAGATACGCAGTATTTT.

The gene calls are TRBV30 and TRBJ1-5; TRBD1 matches at 7 bases. The V segment lost 1 base and the J segment 5 bases; nucleotides outside the gene matches: 8. Germline V gene data show CDR1 as GTSNPN and CDR2 as SVGIG (reference sequence). CDR3 length equals 15 residues. Here the CDR3 reads CAWSEGAAADQPQHF. The DNA for the CDR3 is TGTGCCTGGAGTGAGGGGGCGGCCGCAGATCAGCCCCAGCATTTT.

This clone was detected a few times. The rearrangement joins TRBV6-6 to TRBJ1-2, with D tentatively TRBD1 (6 bases). The CDR3 is made up of 16 amino acids. The V gene's germline CDR1 is MNHNY and CDR2 SVGAGI (reference sequence). Trimming took off 4 bases at V and 7 bases at J, with 22 bases between the two ends. This CDR3 is CASSSQDRQTRTGYTF. The CDR3 region has the DNA TGTGCCAGCAGTTCCCAGGACAGACAAACCCGTACTGGCTACACCTTC.

This chain uses TRBV30 with TRBJ2-5, with unresolved D. Germline loops: CDR1 GTSNPN, CDR2 SVGIG (reference sequence). The V gene lost 3 bases and the J gene lost 2 bases, with 10 bases spanning the gap. The CDR3 runs to 13 residues. The CDR3 DNA reads as TGTGCCTGGAGCGTCAGTCCTCAAGAGACCCAGTACTTC. The encoded protein is CAWSVSPQETQYF. Full variable domain (missing parts from reference TRBV30 and TRBJ2-5): SQTIHQWPATLVQPVGSPLSLECTVEGTSNPNLYWYRQAAGRGLQLLFYSVGIGQISSEVPQNLSASRPQDRQFILSSKKLLLSDSGFYLCAWSVSPQETQYFGPGTRLLVL.

As DNA, the CDR3 is TGCGCCAGCAGCCAAGAAATTTCTAGGTCCAATGAAAAACTGTTTTTT. This gives the protein CASSQEISRSNEKLFF. The chain recombines TRBV4-3 with TRBJ1-4; D is unresolved. Germline V gene sequence: CDR1 LGHNA, CDR2 YSLEER. The CDR3 runs to 16 residues. The V gene lost 0 bases and the J gene lost 5 bases, with 13 bases spanning the gap.

The chain uses TRBV2 and TRBJ1-1; D gene unclear. This CDR3 is 12 amino acids long. CDR1 and CDR2 (germline): SNHLY, FYNNEI. Deletions cut 0 bases from V and 8 bases from J, with 7 bases between. The CDR3 DNA sequence: TGTGCCAGCAGTGAAGCCAGGCTAGAAGCTTTCTTT. This encodes CASSEARLEAFF.

This clone was picked up one time. The rearrangement links TRBV6-1 to TRBJ2-7; D not certain. V was trimmed by 5 bases and J by 0 bases, leaving 8 bases between them. Germline V gene sequence: CDR1 MNHNS, CDR2 SASEGT. The CDR3 is 13 amino acids. The CDR3 nucleotides read TGTGCCAGCAGTATAGAAAACTCCTACGAGCAGTACTTC. Its translation: CASSIENSYEQYF.

The CDR3 here is CASSSRQGSSSGELFF. The CDR3 DNA is TGTGCCAGCAGCAGCAGACAGGGTAGTAGCTCCGGGGAGCTGTTTTTT. V usage is TRBV11-2 and J usage is TRBJ2-2; 7 bases map to TRBD1. Germline V gene sequence: CDR1 SGHAT, CDR2 FQNNGV. The CDR3 sequence is 16 residues long. J lost 6 bases, V lost 5 bases, and 12 bases had no gene match.

CDR3 sequence (DNA): TGCAGTGCACAGGGGGAGGCTGAGCAGTACTTC. Protein sequence: CSAQGEAEQYF. The chain links TRBV20-1 to TRBJ2-7; 8 bases are a match to TRBD1. Trimming took 6 bases from V and 7 from J; bases not matched to a gene: 5. Germline V gene sequence: CDR1 DFQATT, CDR2 SNEGSKA (reference sequence). This CDR3 has 11 amino acids.

The genes are TRBV28 and TRBJ2-1, with D unresolved. V lost 7 bases and J lost 7, with 17 bases in between. Looked up from germline, CDR1 is MDHEN and CDR2 is SYDVKM. This CDR3 is 14 amino acids long. The CDR3 DNA is TGTGCCAGCACCAAACGCCCCCCTAATAATGAGCAGTTCTTC. It translates to CASTKRPPNNEQFF.

This rearrangement joins TRBV5-1 to TRBJ2-5; TRBD2 matches 7 bases. CDR3 length equals 16 residues. Germline V CDR1 and CDR2: SGHRS, YFSETQ. The V gene end was trimmed by 4 bases and the J gene end by 5 bases; junction bases not matched to a gene: 14. CDR3 sequence reads: CASSTIGGGEGETQYF. In nucleotides, the CDR3 is TGCGCCAGCAGCACCATAGGCGGGGGAGAGGGGGAGACCCAGTACTTC.

Comments on this clone: A read error may account for a junction end that differs from germline. The chain recombines TRBV19 with TRBJ1-5; D possibly corresponds to TRBD1 (6 bases). This CDR3 contains 10 residues. Germline loops: CDR1 LNHDA, CDR2 SQIVND (reference sequence). Here the CDR3 reads CASSGTSLDF. The CDR3, as DNA: TGTGCCAGTTCCGGGACATCTTTGGATTTT.

The gene calls are TRBV6-5 and TRBJ2-3; D remains ambiguous. The germline V gene encodes CDR1 MNHEY and CDR2 SVGAGI. V was shortened by 2 bases and J by 2 bases, with 14 bases between the two germline ends. The CDR3 loop spans 16 amino acids. CDR3 sequence (DNA): TGTGCCAGCAGTTACACCCTACGGAGTAACACAGATACGCAGTATTTT. Its protein is CASSYTLRSNTDTQYF.